This TCR beta chain stems from a study of blood T cell repertoires in COVID-19. The overall study: Whether acute or convalescent, the COVID-19 samples came from the United States, Italy and Spain. T cells, B-cell-depleted T cells, or PBMCs provided the cDNA or gDNA that served as material.

CDR1 is SEHNR, CDR2 FQNEAQ, per germline (reference sequence). The V and J ends lost 4 bases and 7 bases respectively, with 11 bases between them. The CDR3 runs to 14 residues. Original analysis: Reference gene primers were amplified, and this amplification served to estimate nucleated cell counts. Measured with immunoSEQ multiplex PCR; TCRdb has only the in-frame clones, and not every one. V, J and clone size were drawn from that table, and D and trimming were deduced from the DNA. The data show roughly 300,000 clones, 86% seen once. This rearrangement joins TRBV7-9 to TRBJ1-6; D gene uncertain. The sequencing input was peripheral blood. The sequence came from a woman in her thirties with COVID-19, enrolled during active disease. The CDR3 DNA sequence: TGTGCCAGCAGCTCCCTCGAAGCCAATTCACCCCTCCACTTT. Translating it yields CASSSLEANSPLHF.